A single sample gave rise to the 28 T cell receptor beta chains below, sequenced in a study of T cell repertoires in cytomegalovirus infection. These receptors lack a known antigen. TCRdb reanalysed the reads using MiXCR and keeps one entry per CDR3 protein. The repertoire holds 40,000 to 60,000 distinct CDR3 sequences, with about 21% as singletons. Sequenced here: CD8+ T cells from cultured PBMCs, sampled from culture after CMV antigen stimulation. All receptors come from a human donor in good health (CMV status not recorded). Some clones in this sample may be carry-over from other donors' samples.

This chain's CDR3 is CASTQLPLAFQGDEKLFF. CDR3 DNA sequence: TGTGCCAGCACCCAGCTACCGCTGGCTTTCCAGGGGGATGAAAAACTGTTTTTT. V gene TRBV6-6 combines with J gene TRBJ1-4, with 7 bases identical to TRBD1. Germline values: CDR1 MNHNY, CDR2 SVGAGI (reference sequence). Losses at the gene ends were 7 bases for V and 6 bases for J; bases not matched to a gene: 20. This CDR3 comprises 18 residues.

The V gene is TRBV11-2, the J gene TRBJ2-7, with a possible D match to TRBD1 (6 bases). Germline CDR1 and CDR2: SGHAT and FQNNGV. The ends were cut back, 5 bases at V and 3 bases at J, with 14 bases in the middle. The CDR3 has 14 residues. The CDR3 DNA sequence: TGTGCCAGCAGCCCCTCGGACAGTTTCTACGAGCAGTACTTC. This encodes CASSPSDSFYEQYF.

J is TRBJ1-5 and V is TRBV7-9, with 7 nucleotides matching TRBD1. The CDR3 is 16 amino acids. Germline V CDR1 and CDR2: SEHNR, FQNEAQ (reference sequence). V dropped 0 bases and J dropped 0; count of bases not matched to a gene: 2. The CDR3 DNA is TGTGCCAGCAGCTTAGCCGGGGACAGTAGCAATCAGCCCCAGCATTTT. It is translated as CASSLAGDSSNQPQHF.

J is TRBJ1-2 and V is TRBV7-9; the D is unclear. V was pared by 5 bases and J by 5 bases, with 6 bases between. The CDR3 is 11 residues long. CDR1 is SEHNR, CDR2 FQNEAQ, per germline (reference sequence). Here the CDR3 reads CASSPDYGYTF. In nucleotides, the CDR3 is TGTGCCAGCAGCCCCGATTATGGCTACACCTTC.

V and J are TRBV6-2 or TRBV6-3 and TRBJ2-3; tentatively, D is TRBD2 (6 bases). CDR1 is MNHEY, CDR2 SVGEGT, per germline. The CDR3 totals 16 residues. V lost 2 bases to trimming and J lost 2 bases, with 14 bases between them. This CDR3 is CASSYGGATLTDTQYF. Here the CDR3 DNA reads TGTGCCAGCAGTTACGGCGGGGCTACCCTCACAGATACGCAGTATTTT.

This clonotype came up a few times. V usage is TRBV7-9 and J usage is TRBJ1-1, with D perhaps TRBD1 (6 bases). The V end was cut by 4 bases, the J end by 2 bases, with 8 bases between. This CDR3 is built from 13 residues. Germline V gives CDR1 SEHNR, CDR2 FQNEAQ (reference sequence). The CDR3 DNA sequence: TGTGCCAGCAGCTATGGGACAAACACTGAAGCTTTCTTT. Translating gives CASSYGTNTEAFF.

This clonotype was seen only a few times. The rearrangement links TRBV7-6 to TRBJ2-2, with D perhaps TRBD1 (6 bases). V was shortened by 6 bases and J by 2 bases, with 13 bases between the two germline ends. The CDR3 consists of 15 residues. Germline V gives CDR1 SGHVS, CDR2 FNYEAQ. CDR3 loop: CASRRGQPNTGELFF. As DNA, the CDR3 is TGTGCCAGCAGACGAGGACAGCCAAACACCGGGGAGCTGTTTTTT.

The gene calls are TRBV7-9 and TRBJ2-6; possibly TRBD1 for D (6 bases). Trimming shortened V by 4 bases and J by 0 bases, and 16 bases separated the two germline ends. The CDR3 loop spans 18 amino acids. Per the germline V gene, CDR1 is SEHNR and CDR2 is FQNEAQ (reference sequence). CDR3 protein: CASSSSLTGSSGANVLTF. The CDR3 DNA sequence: TGTGCCAGCAGCTCATCCCTGACAGGATCCTCTGGGGCCAACGTCCTGACTTTC.

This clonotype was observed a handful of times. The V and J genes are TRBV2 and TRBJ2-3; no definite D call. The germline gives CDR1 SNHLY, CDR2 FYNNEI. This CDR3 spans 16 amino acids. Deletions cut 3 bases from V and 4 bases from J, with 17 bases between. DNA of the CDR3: TGTGCCAGCAGTGAGCTTAGGACGGCAAGAGCAGATACGCAGTATTTT. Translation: CASSELRTARADTQYF.

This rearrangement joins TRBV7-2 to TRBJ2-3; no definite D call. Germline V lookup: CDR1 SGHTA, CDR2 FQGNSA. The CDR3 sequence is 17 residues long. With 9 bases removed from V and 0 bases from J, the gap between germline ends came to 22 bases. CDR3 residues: CASSIRAGGISTDTQYF. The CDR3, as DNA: TGTGCCAGTTCTATTAGGGCTGGCGGAATTAGCACAGATACGCAGTATTTT.

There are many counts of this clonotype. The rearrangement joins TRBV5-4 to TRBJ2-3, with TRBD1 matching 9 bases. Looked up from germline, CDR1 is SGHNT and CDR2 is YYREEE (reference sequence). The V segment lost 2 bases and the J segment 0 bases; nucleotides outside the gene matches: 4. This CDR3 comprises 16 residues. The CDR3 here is CASSLQGARSTDTQYF. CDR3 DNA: TGTGCCAGCAGCTTACAGGGGGCTCGGAGCACAGATACGCAGTATTTT.

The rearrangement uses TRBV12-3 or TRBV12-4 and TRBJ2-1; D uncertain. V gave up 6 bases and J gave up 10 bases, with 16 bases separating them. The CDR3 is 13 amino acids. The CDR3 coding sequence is TGTGCCAGCAGCCCCATTATAACGGACGAGCAGTTCTTC. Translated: CASSPIITDEQFF.

This chain's CDR3 is CASSLVIYEQYF. CDR3 DNA sequence: TGTGCCAGCAGCTTAGTGATCTACGAGCAGTACTTC. The chain carries TRBV7-9 and TRBJ2-7; D uncertain. The CDR3 extends over 12 amino acids. Germline CDR1 SEHNR, CDR2 FQNEAQ (reference sequence). Deletions cut 1 base from V and 3 bases from J, with 4 bases between.

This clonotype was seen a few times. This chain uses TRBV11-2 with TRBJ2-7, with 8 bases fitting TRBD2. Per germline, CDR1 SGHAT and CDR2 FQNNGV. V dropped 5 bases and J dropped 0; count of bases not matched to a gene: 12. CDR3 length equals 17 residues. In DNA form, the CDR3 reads TGTGCCAGCAGCCACCCGTCGGGGGGGACGAGCTCCTACGAGCAGTACTTC. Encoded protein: CASSHPSGGTSSYEQYF.

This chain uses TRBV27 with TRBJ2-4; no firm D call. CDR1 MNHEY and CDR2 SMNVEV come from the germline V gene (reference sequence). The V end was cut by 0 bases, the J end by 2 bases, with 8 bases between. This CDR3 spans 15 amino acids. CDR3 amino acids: CASSLSLGSKNIQYF. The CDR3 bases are TGTGCCAGCAGTTTATCGTTGGGCTCCAAAAACATTCAGTACTTC.

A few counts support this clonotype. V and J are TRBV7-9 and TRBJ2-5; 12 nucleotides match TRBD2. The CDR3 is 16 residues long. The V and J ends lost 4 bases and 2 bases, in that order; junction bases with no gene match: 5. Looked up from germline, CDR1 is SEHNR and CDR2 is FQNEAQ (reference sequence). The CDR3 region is CASSSPGLAGQETQYF. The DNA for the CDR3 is TGTGCCAGCAGCTCCCCAGGACTAGCGGGGCAAGAGACCCAGTACTTC.

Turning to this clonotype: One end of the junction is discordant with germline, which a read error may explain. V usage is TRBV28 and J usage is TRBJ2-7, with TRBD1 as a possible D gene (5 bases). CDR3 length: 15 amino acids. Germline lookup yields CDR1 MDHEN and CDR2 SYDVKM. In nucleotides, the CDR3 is TGTGCCAGTAGTTTAACACAGGACCCCTCCTACGAGCAGTACTTC. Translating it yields CASSLTQDPSYEQYF.

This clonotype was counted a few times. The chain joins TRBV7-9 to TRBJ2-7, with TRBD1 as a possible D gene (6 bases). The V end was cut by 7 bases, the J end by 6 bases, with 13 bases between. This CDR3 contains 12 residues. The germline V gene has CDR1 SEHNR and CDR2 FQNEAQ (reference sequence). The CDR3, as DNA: TGTGCCAGCACCTTGGACAGTTCCGAGCAGTACTTC. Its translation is CASTLDSSEQYF. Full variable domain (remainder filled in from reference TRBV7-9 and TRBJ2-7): DTGVSQNPRHKITKRGQNVTFRCDPISEHNRLYWYRQTLGQGPEFLTYFQNEAQLEKSRLLSDRFSAERPKGSFSTLEIQRTEQGDSAMYLCASTLDSSEQYFGPGTRLTVT.

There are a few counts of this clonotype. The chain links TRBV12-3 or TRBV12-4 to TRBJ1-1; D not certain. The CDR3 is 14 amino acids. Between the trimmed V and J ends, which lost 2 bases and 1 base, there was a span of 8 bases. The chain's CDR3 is CASSLKASNTEAFF. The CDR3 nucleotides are TGTGCCAGCAGTTTAAAAGCCTCGAACACTGAAGCTTTCTTT.

CDR3: CASSSRRQPTNEKLFF. CDR3 nucleotides: TGTGCCAGCAGTTCGCGGAGACAGCCAACTAATGAAAAACTGTTTTTT. The rearrangement links TRBV28 to TRBJ1-4, with D possibly matching TRBD1 (5 bases). Trimming left V 4 bases short and J 0 bases short, with 12 bases between. CDR1 is MDHEN and CDR2 is SYDVKM in the germline V gene. This CDR3 spans 16 amino acids.

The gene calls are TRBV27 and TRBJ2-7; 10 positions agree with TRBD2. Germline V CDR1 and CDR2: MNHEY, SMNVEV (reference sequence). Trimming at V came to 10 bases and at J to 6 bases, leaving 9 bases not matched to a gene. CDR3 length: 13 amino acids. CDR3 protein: CATGGTSDPEQYF. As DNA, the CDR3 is TGTGCCACCGGGGGGACTAGCGACCCCGAGCAGTACTTC.

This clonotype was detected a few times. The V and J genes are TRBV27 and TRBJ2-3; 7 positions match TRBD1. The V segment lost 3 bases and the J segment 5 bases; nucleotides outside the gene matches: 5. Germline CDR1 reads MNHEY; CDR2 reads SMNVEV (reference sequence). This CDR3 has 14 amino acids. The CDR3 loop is CASSFNRGGDTQYF. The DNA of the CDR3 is TGTGCCAGCAGTTTTAACAGGGGTGGAGATACGCAGTATTTT.

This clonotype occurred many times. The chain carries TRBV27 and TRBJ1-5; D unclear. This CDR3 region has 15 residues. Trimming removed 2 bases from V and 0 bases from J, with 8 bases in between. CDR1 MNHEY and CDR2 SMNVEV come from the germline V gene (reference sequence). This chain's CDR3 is CASSLAAYSNQPQHF. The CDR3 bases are TGTGCCAGCAGTTTAGCAGCGTATAGCAATCAGCCCCAGCATTTT.

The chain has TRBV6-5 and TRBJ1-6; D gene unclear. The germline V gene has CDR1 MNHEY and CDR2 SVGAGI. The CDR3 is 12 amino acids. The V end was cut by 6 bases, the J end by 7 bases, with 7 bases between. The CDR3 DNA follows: TGTGCCAGCAGGGACGTAAATTCACCCCTCCACTTT. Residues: CASRDVNSPLHF.

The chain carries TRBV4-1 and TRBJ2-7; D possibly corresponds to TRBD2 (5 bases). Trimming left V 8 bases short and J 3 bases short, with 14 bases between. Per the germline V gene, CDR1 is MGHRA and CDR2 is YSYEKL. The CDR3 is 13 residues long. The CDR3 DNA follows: TGCGCCAGCTCTAAAACAAGCGGCTACGAGCAGTACTTC. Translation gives CASSKTSGYEQYF.

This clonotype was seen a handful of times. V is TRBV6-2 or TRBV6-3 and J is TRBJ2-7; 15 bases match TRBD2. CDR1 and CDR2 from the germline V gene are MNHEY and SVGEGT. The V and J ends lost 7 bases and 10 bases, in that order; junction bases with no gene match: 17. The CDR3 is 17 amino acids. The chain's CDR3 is CASTPTGLAGGPPEQYF. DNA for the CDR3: TGTGCCAGCACCCCTACCGGACTAGCGGGAGGGCCCCCGGAACAGTACTTC.

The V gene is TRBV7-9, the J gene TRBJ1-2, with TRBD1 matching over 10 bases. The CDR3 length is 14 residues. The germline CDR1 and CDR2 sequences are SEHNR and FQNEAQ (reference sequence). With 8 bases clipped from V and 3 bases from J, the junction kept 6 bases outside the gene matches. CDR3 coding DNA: TGTGCCAGCCAGGGACAGGGGTCGGACTATGGCTACACCTTC. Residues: CASQGQGSDYGYTF.

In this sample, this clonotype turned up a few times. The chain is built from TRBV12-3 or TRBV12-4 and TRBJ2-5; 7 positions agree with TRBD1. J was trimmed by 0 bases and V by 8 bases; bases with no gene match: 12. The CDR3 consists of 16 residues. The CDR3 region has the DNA TGTGCCAGCCAAAAAAAGAGAGGGGGCAACCAAGAGACCCAGTACTTC. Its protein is CASQKKRGGNQETQYF.